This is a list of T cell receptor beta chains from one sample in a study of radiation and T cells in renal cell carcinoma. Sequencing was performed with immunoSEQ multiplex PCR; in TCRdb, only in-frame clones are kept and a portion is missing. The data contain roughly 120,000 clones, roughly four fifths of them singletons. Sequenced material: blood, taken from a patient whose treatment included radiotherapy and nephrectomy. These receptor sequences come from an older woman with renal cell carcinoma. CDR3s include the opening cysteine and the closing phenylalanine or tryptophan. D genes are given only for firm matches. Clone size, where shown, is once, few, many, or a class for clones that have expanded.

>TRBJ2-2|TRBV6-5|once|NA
TGTGTCCTTCGGGACACGAACACCGGGGAGCTGTTTTTT
CVLRDTNTGELFF
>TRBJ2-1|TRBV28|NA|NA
TGTGCCAGCGCGGGGGCAGGTACGAGCTCCTACAATGAGCAGTTCTTC
CASAGAGTSSYNEQFF
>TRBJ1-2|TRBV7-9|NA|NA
TGTGCCAGCAGCCACAGGAGGTACTATGGCTACACCTTC
CASSHRRYYGYTF
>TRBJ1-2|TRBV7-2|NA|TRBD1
TGTGCCAGCAGCTTTAGACAGGGGGCACTATATGGCTACACCTTC
CASSFRQGALYGYTF
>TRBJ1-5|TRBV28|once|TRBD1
TGTGCCAGCAGTTTCCGGGACAGGGATGGACAGCCCCAGCATTTT
CASSFRDRDGQPQHF
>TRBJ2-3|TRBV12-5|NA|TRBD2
TGTGCTAGTGGTCAATATAGCGGGGGGTCTGATACGCAGTATTTT
CASGQYSGGSDTQYF
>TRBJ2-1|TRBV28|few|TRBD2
TGTGCCAGCAGTTTCACTAGCGGGGCGCCGGGAAATGAGCAGTTCTTC
CASSFTSGAPGNEQFF
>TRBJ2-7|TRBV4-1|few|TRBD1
TGCGCCAGCAGCCCAGGGGGTGGCTACGAGCAGTACTTC
CASSPGGGYEQYF
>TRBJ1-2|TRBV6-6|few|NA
TGTGCCAGCAACCCCCTCTTGGAGGGTGTGAGCGGCTACACCTTC
CASNPLLEGVSGYTF
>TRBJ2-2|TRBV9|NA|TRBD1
TGTGCCAGCAGCGTCCAGGGACAGGTGAACACCGGGGAGCTGTTTTTT
CASSVQGQVNTGELFF
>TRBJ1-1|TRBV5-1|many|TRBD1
TGCGCCAGCAGCCCGGGACAGCCCAACACTGAAGCTTTCTTT
CASSPGQPNTEAFF
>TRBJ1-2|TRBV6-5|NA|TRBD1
TGTGCCAGCAAGCCCCGGACAGGGAAAGGCTACACCTTC
CASKPRTGKGYTF
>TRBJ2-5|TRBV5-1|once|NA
TGCGCCAGCAGCTTGGAGGGTCAGGGAAGTGTGGCCCAGTACTTC
CASSLEGQGSVAQYF
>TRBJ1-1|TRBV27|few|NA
TGTGCCAGCAGTTACCTCCCCCCGACAGACACTGAAGCTTTCTTT
CASSYLPPTDTEAFF
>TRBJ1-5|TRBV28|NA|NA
TGTGCCACCGGGGCCCAGCATTTT
CATGAQHF
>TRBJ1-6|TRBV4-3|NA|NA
TGCGCCAGCAGCCAAGATGGCAGGGGAGGATCACCCCTCCACTTT
CASSQDGRGGSPLHF
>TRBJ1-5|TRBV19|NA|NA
TGTGCCAGTAGGAGGACAAGGAGGGATCAGCCCCGGCATTTT
CASRRTRRDQPRHF
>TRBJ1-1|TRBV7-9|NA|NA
TGTGCCTCGGGAGGAAGGGCCTGGAACACTGAAGCTTTCTTT
CASGGRAWNTEAFF
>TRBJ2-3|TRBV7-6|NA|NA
TGTGCCAGCAGCTTGGGCCTAGGTGAAACAGATACGCAGTATTTT
CASSLGLGETDTQYF
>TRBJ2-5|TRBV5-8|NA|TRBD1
TGTGCCAGCAGCTTAGACAGGGCCCAAGAGACCCAGTACTTC
CASSLDRAQETQYF
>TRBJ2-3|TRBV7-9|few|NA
TGTGCCAGCAGACCCTCTACAGATACGCAGTATTTT
CASRPSTDTQYF
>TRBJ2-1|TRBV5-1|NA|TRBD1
TGCGCCAGCAGCCTCGGACAGGGGAATATAAATGAGCAGTTCTTC
CASSLGQGNINEQFF
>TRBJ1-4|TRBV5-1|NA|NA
TGCGCCAGCAGCCCCGGACAGTTTAATGAAAAACTGTTTTTT
CASSPGQFNEKLFF
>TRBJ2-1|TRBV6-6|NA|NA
TGTGCCAGCAGTTACGGTAGGACGGTATCAGGTGAGCAGTTCTTC
CASSYGRTVSGEQFF
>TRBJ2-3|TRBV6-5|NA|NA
TGTGCCAGCAGTTCGGAACGGACATTCACAGATACGCAGTATTTT
CASSSERTFTDTQYF
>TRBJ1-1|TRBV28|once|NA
TGTGCCAGCAGTATCTACAGGGAGGGGCTGAACACTGAAGCTTTCTTT
CASSIYREGLNTEAFF
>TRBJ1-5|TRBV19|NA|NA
TGTGCCAGTAGAAATAGGGAGAATCAGCCCCAGCATTTT
CASRNRENQPQHF